This entry lists 30 T cell receptor beta chains sequenced from one sample in a study of early T cells in non-severe SARS-CoV-2 infection (dated by TCRdb to the early 2020s). Library method: 5' RACE. The run used a NextSeq 500. The public sequencing data were trimmed at Q25 with fastp and processed into clonotypes with MiXCR by TCRdb, which kept only in-frame beta chains. Identical CDR3 protein sequences are pooled into one entry, listed with their most common genes and DNA. Counted in this sample were about 64,000 distinct CDR3 sequences; under 15% of them appeared once. Of the sample, around 3.9% is held by the ten largest clones. The source material was whole blood. The source of these receptors is an adult who was a healthcare worker with PCR-confirmed SARS-CoV-2 infection or an uninfected control (not recorded which).

The genes are TRBV12-5 and TRBJ2-3; D gene ambiguous. The CDR3 has 13 amino acids. The germline V gene has CDR1 LGHNT and CDR2 FRNRAP. Trimming took off 7 bases at V and 3 bases at J, with 11 bases between the two ends. The CDR3 loop is CASVSLVTDTQYF. The CDR3 bases are TGTGCTAGTGTCAGCTTGGTTACAGATACGCAGTATTTT.

In this sample, this clonotype turned up a few times. V gene TRBV30 combines with J gene TRBJ1-3, with TRBD1 identical over 7 bases. V shed 4 bases and J 4 bases; nucleotides not matched to a gene: 7. CDR3 size: 14 residues. Germline V gene sequence: CDR1 GTSNPN, CDR2 SVGIG (reference sequence). DNA of the CDR3: TGTGCCTGGACCGACAGGGCCGGAGGAAACACCATATATTTT. It encodes CAWTDRAGGNTIYF.

Only a few counts were recorded for this clonotype. CDR3 region: CASTGGSGAKNIQYF. In DNA, the CDR3 is TGCGCCAGCACCGGAGGGAGTGGGGCCAAAAACATTCAGTACTTC. V usage is TRBV4-1 and J usage is TRBJ2-4, with TRBD2 as a possible D gene (6 bases). With 7 bases removed from V and 1 base from J, the gap between germline ends came to 14 bases. This CDR3 contains 15 residues. The germline V gene encodes CDR1 MGHRA and CDR2 YSYEKL.

The chain couples TRBV7-9 to TRBJ2-5; 8 nucleotides agree with TRBD1. Trimming at V came to 6 bases and at J to 5 bases, leaving 5 bases not matched to a gene. This CDR3 has 13 amino acids. CDR1 is SEHNR, CDR2 FQNEAQ, per germline (reference sequence). DNA for the CDR3: TGTGCCAGCAGTTCAGGGGGCTTGGAGACCCAGTACTTC. Residues: CASSSGGLETQYF.

This clonotype was observed a handful of times. The chain's CDR3 is CASTLGNTIYF. The DNA of the CDR3 is TGTGCCAGCACCCTGGGAAACACCATATATTTT. The chain carries TRBV12-3 or TRBV12-4 and TRBJ1-3; D remains unclear. Trimming shortened V by 7 bases and J by 4 bases, and 5 bases separated the two germline ends. The CDR3 runs 11 residues.

This clonotype was seen many times. V usage is TRBV7-9 and J usage is TRBJ1-2, with D perhaps TRBD1 (6 bases). The CDR3 extends over 16 amino acids. Germline assignment: CDR1 SEHNR and CDR2 FQNEAQ (reference sequence). Between the trimmed V and J ends, which lost 4 bases and 4 bases, there was a span of 19 bases. CDR3 sequence reads: CASSYGEGGISYGYTF. CDR3 in DNA: TGTGCCAGCAGCTACGGCGAGGGGGGAATCAGCTATGGCTACACCTTC.

This clonotype was detected ten times or more. V is TRBV29-1 and J is TRBJ1-4; D uncertain. The V and J ends lost 3 bases and 4 bases respectively, with 12 bases between them. Germline V CDR1 and CDR2: SQVTM, ANQGSEA. The CDR3 extends over 14 amino acids. The CDR3 loop reads CSVEESTLNEKLFF. In nucleotides, the CDR3 is TGCAGCGTTGAGGAGTCCACCCTTAATGAAAAACTGTTTTTT.

In this sample, this clonotype turned up a few times. The J gene is TRBJ1-3, the V gene TRBV12-3 or TRBV12-4, with a weak D call TRBD1 (5 bases). CDR3 size: 14 residues. V was cut by 5 bases and J by 3 bases, with 11 bases left in between. CDR3 protein: CASSEQGLGNTIYF. CDR3 DNA sequence: TGTGCCAGCAGTGAGCAGGGCCTTGGAAACACCATATATTTT.

This chain links TRBV7-6 with TRBJ2-7; tentatively, D is TRBD1 (6 bases). V was clipped by 5 bases and J by 0 bases, with 14 bases between them. Germline V lookup: CDR1 SGHVS, CDR2 FNYEAQ. The CDR3 extends over 15 amino acids. CDR3 region: CASSQGHSGSYEQYF. The CDR3 DNA sequence: TGTGCCAGCAGCCAGGGGCACTCTGGCTCCTACGAGCAGTACTTC.

This clonotype was counted ten times or more. The rearrangement uses TRBV15 and TRBJ1-6; weak D call: TRBD1 (5 bases). Germline assignment: CDR1 LNHNV and CDR2 YYDKDF (reference sequence). With 0 bases removed from V and 7 bases from J, the gap between germline ends came to 16 bases. The CDR3 has 17 amino acids. The CDR3 sequence: CATSREILGRENSPLHF. As DNA, the CDR3 is TGTGCCACCAGCAGAGAGATACTGGGCAGGGAGAATTCACCCCTCCACTTT.

Regarding this clonotype: Since a much larger clone is just one base distant, this may be a read error. V is TRBV7-2 and J is TRBJ2-3, with TRBD2 identical over 12 bases. Germline V gene lookup returns CDR1 SGHTA and CDR2 FQGNSA. The CDR3 is made up of 15 amino acids. The CDR3 DNA is TGTGCCAGCAGCCGGACTAGCGGGGCCGCAGATTCGCAGTATTTT. Protein sequence: CASSRTSGAADSQYF.

This clonotype was observed at least ten times. This chain joins TRBV6-2 or TRBV6-3 and TRBJ1-1; D may be TRBD1 (6 bases). CDR1 MNHEY and CDR2 SVGEGT come from the germline V gene. This CDR3 contains 16 residues. V was shortened by 3 bases and J by 12 bases, with 26 bases between the two germline ends. In DNA form, the CDR3 reads TGTGCCAGCAGTTATACCACAGGGAAGAGTGGGTTGGCGTCTTTCTTT. This encodes CASSYTTGKSGLASFF.

The rearrangement uses TRBV11-2 and TRBJ1-4; TRBD1 matches 9 bases. The CDR3 contains 15 residues. The V gene's germline CDR1 is SGHAT and CDR2 FQNNGV. Trimming cost V 1 base and J 7 bases; bases outside gene matches: 4. CDR3 DNA: TGTGCCAGCAGCTTAGTTACAGGGGGCGTTGAAAAACTGTTTTTT. Translating it yields CASSLVTGGVEKLFF.

This clonotype has a handful of counts. This chain connects TRBV5-1 to TRBJ1-1; 7 bases are a match to TRBD1. The CDR3 has 14 residues. Germline V gene sequence: CDR1 SGHRS, CDR2 YFSETQ. J lost 4 bases, V lost 0 bases, and 3 bases had no gene match. Here the CDR3 reads CASSLEGAPTEAFF. The CDR3 coding sequence is TGCGCCAGCAGCTTGGAGGGGGCCCCCACTGAAGCTTTCTTT.

This clonotype appeared a few times. V is TRBV10-1 and J is TRBJ2-7, with 7 nucleotides matching TRBD1. Losses at the gene ends were 6 bases for V and 3 bases for J; bases not matched to a gene: 5. This CDR3 is built from 13 residues. Per germline, CDR1 WNHNN and CDR2 SYGVQD (reference sequence). The CDR3 loop is CASSPGQDYEQYF. In DNA, the CDR3 is TGCGCCAGCAGCCCAGGACAGGACTACGAGCAGTACTTC.

This clonotype was observed at least ten times. This chain joins TRBV20-1 and TRBJ1-6; D unclear. CDR3 length: 14 amino acids. The germline V and J ends were trimmed by 6 bases and 7 bases, with 16 bases remaining between them. The germline V gene encodes CDR1 DFQATT and CDR2 SNEGSKA (reference sequence). DNA for the CDR3: TGCAGTGCCCTCGGGCCCGATGGGAATTCACCCCTCCACTTT. It translates to CSALGPDGNSPLHF.

The chain links TRBV7-9 to TRBJ1-2; a possible D gene is TRBD1 (5 bases). Trimming took 8 bases from V and 1 from J, leaving 11 bases between them. CDR3 length: 13 residues. Germline CDR1 SEHNR, CDR2 FQNEAQ (reference sequence). In nucleotides, the CDR3 is TGTGCCAGCTCGCCCAGGGATAACTATGGCTACACCTTC. Its protein is CASSPRDNYGYTF.

In its sample, this clonotype was seen many times. V gene TRBV19 combines with J gene TRBJ1-5; tentatively, D is TRBD1 (6 bases). Germline CDR1 and CDR2: LNHDA and SQIVND (reference sequence). The CDR3 loop spans 16 amino acids. V was trimmed by 3 bases and J by 1 base, leaving 13 bases between them. CDR3 sequence: CASSIGAGASNQPQHF. CDR3 nucleotides: TGTGCCAGTAGTATCGGGGCGGGGGCAAGCAATCAGCCCCAGCATTTT.

The V call is TRBV20-1, the J call TRBJ2-5; 12 bases map to TRBD2. V trimming: 6 bases; J trimming: 4 bases; junction bases outside the gene matches: 6. The CDR3 runs to 14 residues. The germline CDR1 and CDR2 sequences are DFQATT and SNEGSKA (reference sequence). The CDR3 nucleotides read TGCAGTGCGGGTACTAGCGGGGGGCGAGAGACCCAGTACTTC. It is translated as CSAGTSGGRETQYF.

This rearrangement joins TRBV27 to TRBJ1-5, with 7 bases matching TRBD1. The germline gives CDR1 MNHEY, CDR2 SMNVEV (reference sequence). The CDR3 consists of 15 residues. V shed 2 bases, J shed 1 base, and the junction held 2 bases outside the gene matches. The CDR3 DNA reads TGTGCCAGCAGTTTAGTGACAGGGAGCAATCAGCCCCAGCATTTT. Amino acid sequence: CASSLVTGSNQPQHF.

This chain uses TRBV7-2 with TRBJ2-5; D is perhaps TRBD1 (6 bases). CDR1 and CDR2 (germline): SGHTA, FQGNSA. The ends were cut back, 4 bases at V and 1 base at J, with 7 bases in the middle. The CDR3 runs 13 residues. The CDR3 sequence is CASSYRVQETQYF. The DNA of the CDR3 is TGTGCCAGCAGCTACAGGGTCCAAGAGACCCAGTACTTC.

V usage is TRBV6-2 or TRBV6-3 and J usage is TRBJ1-2; no clear D. V shed 2 bases and J shed 0 bases, with 10 bases lying between them. This CDR3 region has 15 residues. Germline CDR1 is MNHEY and CDR2 is SVGEGT. The CDR3 region is CASSYLSSSNYGYTF. CDR3 nucleotide sequence: TGTGCCAGCAGTTACCTGTCCAGTTCTAACTATGGCTACACCTTC.

This rearrangement joins TRBV10-3 to TRBJ2-7; D remains unclear. Germline V gene lookup returns CDR1 ENHRY and CDR2 SYGVKD. With 0 bases removed from V and 0 bases from J, the gap between germline ends came to 9 bases. This CDR3 comprises 15 residues. The CDR3 here is CAISESAAPSYEQYF. The CDR3 coding sequence is TGTGCCATCAGTGAGTCGGCAGCTCCCTCCTACGAGCAGTACTTC.

This clonotype has at least ten counts. The rearrangement links TRBV12-3 or TRBV12-4 to TRBJ1-2; TRBD1 is a possible D gene (5 bases). V lost 0 bases to trimming and J lost 8 bases, with 10 bases between them. The CDR3 is 13 amino acids. The CDR3 loop is CASSLAGWDGYTF. Written as DNA, the CDR3 is TGTGCCAGCAGTTTAGCAGGGTGGGACGGCTACACCTTC.

This clonotype was counted only a few times. This chain uses TRBV6-1 with TRBJ1-2, with 8 bases matching TRBD1. V gave up 5 bases and J gave up 5 bases; unmatched junction bases: 7. Germline-derived CDR1 and CDR2 are MNHNS and SASEGT. The CDR3 is 14 amino acids. CDR3 coding DNA: TGTGCCAGCAGTCCGGGACAGGCGACTTATGGCTACACCTTC. Translated: CASSPGQATYGYTF.

The chain uses TRBV29-1 and TRBJ2-7, with D maybe TRBD1 (6 bases). Trimming pared 2 bases from V and 4 bases from J, leaving 6 bases between. Germline values: CDR1 SQVTM, CDR2 ANQGSEA. The CDR3 length is 11 residues. DNA for the CDR3: TGCAGCGTTGAACAGGGGTACGAGCAGTACTTC. Protein sequence: CSVEQGYEQYF.

The V call is TRBV6-2 or TRBV6-3, the J call TRBJ2-7; 7 nucleotides match TRBD1. Germline loops: CDR1 MNHEY, CDR2 SVGEGT. This CDR3 spans 19 amino acids. V trimming: 4 bases; J trimming: 3 bases; junction bases outside the gene matches: 21. As DNA, the CDR3 is TGTGCCAGCAGTTCCCCCGGGACAGCGAACCCGACGACCTTCTACGAGCAGTACTTC. As protein: CASSSPGTANPTTFYEQYF.

The V call is TRBV20-1, the J call TRBJ2-2; TRBD2 aligns across 8 bases. CDR3 size: 12 residues. The V gene's germline CDR1 is DFQATT and CDR2 SNEGSKA (reference sequence). V lost 3 bases, J lost 6 bases, and 0 bases stayed unmatched. The CDR3 is CSASGGAGELFF. The CDR3 coding sequence is TGCAGTGCTAGCGGGGGGGCCGGGGAGCTGTTTTTT.

Many counts were recorded for this clonotype. The chain joins TRBV4-3 to TRBJ1-4; D may be TRBD1 (5 bases). Germline CDR1 is LGHNA and CDR2 is YSLEER. This CDR3 is built from 18 residues. Trimming removed 0 bases at V and 0 bases at J, with 14 bases between. DNA of the CDR3: TGCGCCAGCAGCCAAGATGGTAGTGGGGCAGCAACTAATGAAAAACTGTTTTTT. This translates into CASSQDGSGAATNEKLFF.

This clonotype was counted many times. The chain employs TRBV12-3 or TRBV12-4 and TRBJ1-4; the D is unclear. The CDR3 is made up of 11 amino acids. Trimming removed 6 bases from V and 8 bases from J, with 7 bases in between. For the CDR3, the DNA is TGTGCCAGCAGCCCCGAAGAAAAACTGTTTTTT. Translating it yields CASSPEEKLFF.